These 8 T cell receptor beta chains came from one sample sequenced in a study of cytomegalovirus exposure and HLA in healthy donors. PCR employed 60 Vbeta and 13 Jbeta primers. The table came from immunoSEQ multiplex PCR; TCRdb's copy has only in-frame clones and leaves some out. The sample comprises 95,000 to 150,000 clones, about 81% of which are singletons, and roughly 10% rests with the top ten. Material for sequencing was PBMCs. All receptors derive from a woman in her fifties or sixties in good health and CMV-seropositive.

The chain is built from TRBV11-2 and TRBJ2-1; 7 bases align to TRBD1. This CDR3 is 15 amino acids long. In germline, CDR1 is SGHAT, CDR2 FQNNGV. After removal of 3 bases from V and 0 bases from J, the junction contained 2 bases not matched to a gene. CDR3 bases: TGTGCCAGCAGCTTCAGACAGGGCTCCTACAATGAGCAGTTCTTC. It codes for CASSFRQGSYNEQFF. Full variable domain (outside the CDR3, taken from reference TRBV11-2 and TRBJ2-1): EAGVAQSPRYKIIEKRQSVAFWCNPISGHATLYWYQQILGQGPKLLIQFQNNGVVDDSQLPKDRFSAERLKGVDSTLKIQPAKLEDSAVYLCASSFRQGSYNEQFFGPGTRLTVL.

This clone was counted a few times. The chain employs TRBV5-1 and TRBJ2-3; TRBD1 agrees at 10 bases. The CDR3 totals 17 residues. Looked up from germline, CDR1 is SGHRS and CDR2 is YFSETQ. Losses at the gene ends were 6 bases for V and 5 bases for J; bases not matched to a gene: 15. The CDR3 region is CASTNLKTGGSKDTQYF. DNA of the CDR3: TGCGCCAGCACTAATTTAAAGACAGGGGGCTCCAAAGATACGCAGTATTTT.

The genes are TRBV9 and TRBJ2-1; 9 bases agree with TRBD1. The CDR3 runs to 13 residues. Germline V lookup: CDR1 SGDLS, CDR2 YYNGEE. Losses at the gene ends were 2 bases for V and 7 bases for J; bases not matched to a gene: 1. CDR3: CASSVDRGNEQFF. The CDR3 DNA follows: TGTGCCAGCAGCGTGGACAGGGGTAATGAGCAGTTCTTC.

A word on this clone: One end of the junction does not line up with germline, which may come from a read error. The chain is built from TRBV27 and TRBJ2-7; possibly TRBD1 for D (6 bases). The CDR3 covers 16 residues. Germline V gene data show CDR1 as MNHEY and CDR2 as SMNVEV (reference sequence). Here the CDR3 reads CASSLSSGEKSYEQYF. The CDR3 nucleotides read TGTGCCAGCAGCTTATCGTCAGGGGAGAAATCCTACGAGCAGTACTTC.

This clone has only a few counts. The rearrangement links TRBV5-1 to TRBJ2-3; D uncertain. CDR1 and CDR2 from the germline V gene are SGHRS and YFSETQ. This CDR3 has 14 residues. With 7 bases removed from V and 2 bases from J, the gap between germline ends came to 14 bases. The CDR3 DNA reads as TGCGCCAGCCTTAGAGGCGGCTCCACAGATACGCAGTATTTT. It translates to CASLRGGSTDTQYF.

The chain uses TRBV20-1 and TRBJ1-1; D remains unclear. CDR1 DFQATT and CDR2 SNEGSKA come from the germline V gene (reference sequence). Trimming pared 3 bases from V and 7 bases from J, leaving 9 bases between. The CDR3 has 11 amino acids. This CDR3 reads CSASPIYEAFF. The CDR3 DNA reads TGCAGTGCTAGCCCGATCTATGAAGCTTTCTTT.

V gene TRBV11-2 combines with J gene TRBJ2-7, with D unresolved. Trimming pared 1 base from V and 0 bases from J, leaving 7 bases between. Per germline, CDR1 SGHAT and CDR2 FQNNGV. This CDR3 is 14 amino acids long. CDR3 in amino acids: CASSLGDASYEQYF. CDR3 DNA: TGTGCCAGCAGCTTAGGAGATGCCTCCTACGAGCAGTACTTC.

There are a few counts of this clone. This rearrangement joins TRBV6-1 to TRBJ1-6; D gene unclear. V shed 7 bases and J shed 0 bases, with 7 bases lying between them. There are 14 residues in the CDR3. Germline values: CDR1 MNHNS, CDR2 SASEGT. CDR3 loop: CASIYSSYNSPLHF. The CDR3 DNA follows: TGTGCCAGCATTTACAGCTCCTATAATTCACCCCTCCACTTT.